The entry below describes one T cell receptor beta chain. What it binds is not known. MiXCR, run by TCRdb on the 5' RACE reads, gives a single entry per CDR3 protein. Of 450,000 or so distinct CDR3 sequences in the sample, 14% were seen once. The data are from a study of identical twins. Overall study findings and caveats: There was an excess of low generation probability in the out-of-frame alpha sequences that twins shared.

CDR3 length equals 15 residues. V was pared by 3 bases and J by 6 bases, with 15 bases between. These data also formed part of another study, on yellow fever vaccine responses in identical twins.

The chain links TRBV12-3 or TRBV12-4 to TRBJ2-1; D is ambiguous. Sequencing input: CD4+ T cells sorted from blood. This clonotype was sampled from a young woman in good health. The CDR3 DNA is TGTGCCAGCAGTTTGTTTACGACCTCCGGCAATGAGCAGTTCTTC. It encodes CASSLFTTSGNEQFF.